This T cell receptor (beta chain) was documented in a study of blood T cells in healthy people across ages. J gave up 4 bases and V 1 base, and 0 bases lay outside the gene matches. The CDR3 contains 14 residues. Per germline, CDR1 SGHAT and CDR2 FQNNGV. With a J-beta primer mix and a sample-barcoded 5' primer, a second PCR ran 7 to 11 cycles. Each of the cDNA molecules was tagged by a template-switch adaptor with 12 random nucleotides. From the 5' RACE reads, TCRdb called clonotypes with MiXCR, one entry per CDR3 protein. The repertoire holds some 940,000 distinct CDR3 sequences, with about 27% as singletons. These data were likewise used in another study, on T cells of mothers and their children. That paper adds: Second-round PCR products received sample barcodes and 2-4 random nucleotides from the M1S primer. T cell clones that were persistent and microchimeric went undetected.

The TCR originated in a woman in her thirties or forties in good health. The V call is TRBV11-2, the J call TRBJ2-4, with TRBD1 identical over 8 bases. The source material was blood. DNA of the CDR3: TGTGCCAGCAGCTTAGGGACAGGGAAAAACATTCAGTACTTC. This codes for CASSLGTGKNIQYF.